The TCR beta chain described here comes from a study of cytomegalovirus exposure and HLA in healthy donors (TCRdb year 2017). With regard to the full study: An earlier analysis of about 560 of the donors reported 250 to 350 Gb of sequence data and about 120 million unique TCR beta sequences obtained from 150 million to 200 million T cells. About 5 DR-DQ haplotypes were handled as single units for association and clustering, since linkage in the cohort was strong. Both class I and class II loci were covered by HLA typing, at four-digit resolution. Among 300 to 500 genotyped donors of the cohort, an average of approximately 200,000 unique TCR beta nucleotide sequences was sequenced per donor, of which about 18% were non-productive. The study aimed to test whether cataloging public T cell receptors could reveal signatures of past pathogen exposure. The genetic ancestry cluster associated with self-reported Caucasian donors included 81% of the 398 genotyped donors. In an earlier analysis of 587 of the donors, high-throughput TCR beta sequencing was used to judge whether each TCR beta V gene segment behaved as functional or pseudogenic. Typing coverage differed by locus: A, B, C, DRB1 and DQB1 were typed in roughly 620-630 donors, DQA1 in roughly 510, DPA1 in 606, and DPB1 in around 490. Donor age, sex, ethnicity and CMV serostatus were compiled together with the repertoire data. All discovery cohort repertoires had been generated on a single sequencing platform. The study profiled the T cell repertoires of 550 to 700 subjects by immunosequencing and related them to cytomegalovirus serostatus. To study patterns of TCR occurrence, a later analysis re-analyzed previously published TCR beta repertoires from several hundred donors and added high-resolution HLA genotyping. Approximately 310 gigabases of sequencing data and around 80 million unique TCR sequences made up an early release that covered 640 HLA-typed donors. In the later analysis, no new phenotypic data were used to find candidate immune exposures; instead, reliance was placed on TCR beta sequences and their occurrence across donors. High-throughput TCR immunosequencing, statistical association of individual TCRs with disease status, and machine learning were combined to predict cytomegalovirus infection status. A later genetic analysis used genome-wide SNP genotypes for about 60% of the roughly 700 donors, treating that subset as a discovery cohort. Besides the first cohort of around 700 subjects, a separate validation cohort made up of 90 to 150 different subjects was used.

The cohort comprised fewer than 750 healthy bone marrow donors. At the time of sampling, all cohort members were nominally healthy, though unrecorded immune exposures were likely present. The donor was CMV seropositive and belonged to the group of about 290 seropositive cohort members. Each donor provided a peripheral blood sample, and peripheral blood mononuclear cells were used for TCR beta sequencing. The Qiagen DNeasy Blood Extraction Kit was used to extract genomic DNA from the blood cell samples. Library construction relied on the immunoSEQ multiplex PCR assay. The multiplex PCR relied on a mix of 60 forward primers for TCR Vbeta segments and 13 reverse primers for TCR Jbeta segments. A multiplex PCR assay on genomic DNA amplified the CDR3 region of rearranged TCR beta genes. Amplified TCR beta libraries were sequenced as 87-base-pair reads on the Illumina HiSeq System. Under the source paper's analysis protocol: In a later analysis, some 80 million unique TCR beta chains were counted across the approximately 640 repertoires, and approximately 9.9 million of these chains were shared by at least two donors. Raw reads were error-corrected and collapsed into unique sequences with a nearest-neighbor algorithm that merged closely related sequences to remove PCR and sequencing errors. To assign V, D and J gene segments, CDR3 sequences were aligned to IMGT reference sequences. Each retained sequence needed at least a six-nucleotide match to both a V gene segment and a J gene segment. A rearrangement counted as productive if the CDR3 had no stop codons and remained in frame with V and J, and every other rearrangement counted as non-productive. Following IMGT convention, CDR3 was defined as the stretch from the second conserved V-encoded cysteine up to the conserved J-encoded phenylalanine. Sequences without an unambiguous match to a single V gene segment were excluded from the earlier analysis of a few hundred of the donors. An earlier analysis of fewer than 650 of the donors classified V segments as functional when productive rearrangements were above 56.7% and as segregating when the standard deviation between donors was above 5%. A statistical classification framework was built for diagnosing cytomegalovirus status from the catalog of TCR beta chain sequences. A later analysis assigned V and J genes by comparing TCR nucleotide sequences with IMGT/GENE-DB human TR gene sequences. In a later analysis, CDR3 sequences and most-parsimonious VDJ recombination scenarios were assigned using the TCRdist pipeline. In a later analysis, every TCR beta chain was defined by the combination of its CDR3 amino acid sequence and its V-gene family, and reads without a unique V-gene family were dropped. In a later analysis, fewer than 600 highly shared, low-generation-probability nucleotide sequences were removed to address suspected cross-contamination and a sequencing artifact. For each public chain, a later analysis derived a clonal expansion index from normalized ranks of inferred template counts within each repertoire. A later analysis computed generation probabilities with a VDJ recombination model fitted to out-of-frame rearrangements, and checked the results against IGoR. In a later analysis, hypergeometric tests were used to score TCR-TCR, TCR-HLA and TCR-CMV co-occurrence, with a repertoire-size bias correction applied to TCR pairs. False discovery rates were estimated in a later analysis by permuting HLA or CMV assignments 20 times. In a later analysis, co-occurring TCRs were grouped using DBSCAN, with TCRdist sequence similarity added in when clustering inside HLA-allele-positive subsets. For co-occurrence clustering, repertoires with fewer than 30,000 or more than 120,000 public chains were excluded, along with a handful of repertoires with anomalous nucleotide sharing. TCRdb carries this immuneACCESS record with in-frame sequences only. Its versions omit some clonotypes, under half of them owing to an unresolved V gene in the studies checked, with the rest unexplained. The DNA gave D and trimming, while V, J and clone size come from that table. This sample is represented by nearly 300,000 clones; about nine tenths of them were singletons. Around 4% of the sample is held by the ten biggest clonotypes.

Deletion took 5 bases off V and 1 base off J, with a span of 11 bases between the germline ends. The germline V gene supplies CDR1 MDHEN and CDR2 SYDVKM. From its cysteine to its phenylalanine, the CDR3 spans 14 amino acids. Only the CDR3 DNA is retained, 42 bases long and in frame from the first base. This clone was detected only once. The specificity of this receptor is unknown. It has no much larger one-base neighbor in the sample; base qualities were not kept. Broad study findings and their caveats: A later analysis found that HLA-associated TCR beta chains were more clonally expanded and had lower generation probabilities than equally common non-associated chains. In a later analysis, most CMV-associated TCR beta chains were found to appear HLA-restricted, with HLA associations seemingly driven largely by CMV exposure. In both the original and validation cohorts, the classifier was reported to diagnose cytomegalovirus status with high specificity and sensitivity. Linkage disequilibrium might explain the correlated functional status among segregating V segments, but an unknown experimental factor could not be ruled out. In a later analysis, the rate of TCR association differed among HLA loci, with DRB1 alleles having the most associated TCRs and HLA-C alleles having the fewest. A later genetic analysis associated a missense DCLRE1C variant with V-gene and J-gene trimming of TCR beta chains, and an independent cohort replicated the association. The earlier analysis of nearly 600 of the donors excluded roughly 17 rarely observed V segments, including chromosome 9 orphons, because counts were too low. In an earlier analysis of 500 to 650 of the donors, most TCR beta V segments appeared in productive rearrangements about 87% or about 30% of the time, broadly matching IMGT annotations. In vitro tests confirmed that three of the cytomegalovirus-associated TCR beta chains recognize cytomegalovirus antigens. In a later analysis, 15,000 to 20,000 TCR beta sequences were associated with specific HLA alleles at a false discovery rate of 0.05. Across donors, most TCR sequences were observed very rarely, whereas some public TCRs were present in many individuals. For the cohort, immune exposure information was limited to CMV serostatus. When HLA alleles, especially DR and DQ, strongly co-occurred, attributing TCR associations to individual alleles was difficult. Some IMGT-functional V segments, including TRBV6-2 and TRBV6-3, could not be told apart with the 87-base-pair reads, so those segments were excluded. The sequencing pipeline was judged likely to have produced a cluster of highly shared sequence variants as a technical artifact. The study gave a list of under 200 TCR beta chains associated with cytomegalovirus. The cohort was sequenced for TCR beta chains only, and without alpha or paired-chain data the features that could be detected were limited. A further reported finding was that TCR beta sequences accurately predicted the HLA-A and HLA-B alleles for most subjects in the first cohort. Because HLA typing was missing for some donors at each locus, association tests included only the typed subset. The authors suggested that the approach could potentially be extended to other disease states and immunological phenotypes. The presence/absence analyses assumed that sequencing depth was roughly uniform across donors, and that assumption may not be true. In a later analysis, several top co-occurrence clusters were reported to appear linked to parvovirus B19, influenza, CMV and Epstein-Barr virus. A later genetic analysis reported fewer N-insertions in productive TCRs among donors in an Asian-associated ancestry cluster than the roughly 700-donor mean.

The sample consisted of PBMCs. The rearrangement combines TRBV28 with TRBJ1-1; the best D guess is TRBD1, with 6 bases matching. The source of this sequence is a man aged 40-49 years in good health and CMV-seropositive. In nucleotide form, the sequence is TGTGCCAGCAGTCTGGGGGGGGCGAACACTGAAGCTTTCTTT. Its coded protein is CASSLGGANTEAFF.